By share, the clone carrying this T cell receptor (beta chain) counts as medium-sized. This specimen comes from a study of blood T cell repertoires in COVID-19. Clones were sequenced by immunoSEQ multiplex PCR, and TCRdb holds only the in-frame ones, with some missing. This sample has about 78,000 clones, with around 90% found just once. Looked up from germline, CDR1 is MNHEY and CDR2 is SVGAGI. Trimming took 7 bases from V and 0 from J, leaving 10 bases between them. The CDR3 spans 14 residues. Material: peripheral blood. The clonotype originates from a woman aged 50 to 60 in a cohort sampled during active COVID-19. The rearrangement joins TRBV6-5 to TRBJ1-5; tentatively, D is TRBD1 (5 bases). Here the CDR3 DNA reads TGTGCCAGCAAGGGGATAAATAGCAATCAGCCCCAGCATTTT. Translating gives CASKGINSNQPQHF.